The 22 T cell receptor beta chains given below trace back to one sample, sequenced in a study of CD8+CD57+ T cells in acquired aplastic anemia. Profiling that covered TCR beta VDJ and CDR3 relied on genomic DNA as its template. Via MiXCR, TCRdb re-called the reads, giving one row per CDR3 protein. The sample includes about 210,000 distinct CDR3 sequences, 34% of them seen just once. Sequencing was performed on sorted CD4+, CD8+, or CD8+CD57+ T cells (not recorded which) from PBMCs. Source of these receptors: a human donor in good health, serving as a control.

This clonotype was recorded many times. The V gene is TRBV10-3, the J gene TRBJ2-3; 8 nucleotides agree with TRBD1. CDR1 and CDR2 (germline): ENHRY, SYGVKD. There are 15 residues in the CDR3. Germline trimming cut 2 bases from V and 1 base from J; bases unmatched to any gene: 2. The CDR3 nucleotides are TGTGCCATCAGTGAGGCGGGACAGGGCACAGATACGCAGTATTTT. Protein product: CAISEAGQGTDTQYF.

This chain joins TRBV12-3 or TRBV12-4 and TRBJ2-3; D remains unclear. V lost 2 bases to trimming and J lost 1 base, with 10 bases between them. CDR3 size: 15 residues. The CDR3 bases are TGTGCCAGCAGTTTAAGGTACACCGGCACAGATACGCAGTATTTT. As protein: CASSLRYTGTDTQYF.

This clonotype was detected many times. CDR3 sequence: CSARDRSLPSGNTIYF. CDR3 nucleotide sequence: TGCAGTGCTAGGGACAGATCGTTACCCTCTGGAAACACCATATATTTT. This rearrangement joins TRBV20-1 to TRBJ1-3; maybe TRBD1 (6 bases). V shed 3 bases and J shed 0 bases, with 15 bases lying between them. CDR3 length: 16 residues. The germline gives CDR1 DFQATT, CDR2 SNEGSKA (reference sequence).

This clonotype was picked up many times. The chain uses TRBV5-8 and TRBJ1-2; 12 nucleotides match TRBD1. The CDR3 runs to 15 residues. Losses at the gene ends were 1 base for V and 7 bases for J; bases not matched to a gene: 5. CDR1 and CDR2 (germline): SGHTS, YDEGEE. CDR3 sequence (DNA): TGTGCCAGCAGCTTGTTCCGGGACAGGGGGCTTGGCTACACCTTC. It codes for CASSLFRDRGLGYTF.

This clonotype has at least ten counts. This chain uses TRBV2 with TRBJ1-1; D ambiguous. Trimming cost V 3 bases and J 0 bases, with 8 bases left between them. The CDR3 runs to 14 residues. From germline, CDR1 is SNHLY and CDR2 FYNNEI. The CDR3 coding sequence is TGTGCCAGCAGTGAGGCAGTCATGAACACTGAAGCTTTCTTT. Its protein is CASSEAVMNTEAFF.

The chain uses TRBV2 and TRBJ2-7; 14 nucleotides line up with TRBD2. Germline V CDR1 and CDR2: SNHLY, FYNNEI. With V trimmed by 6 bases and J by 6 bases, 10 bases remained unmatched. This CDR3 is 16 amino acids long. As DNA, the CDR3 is TGTGCCAGCAGACTACTAGGGACTAGCGGGAGTATCGAGCAGTACTTC. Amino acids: CASRLLGTSGSIEQYF.

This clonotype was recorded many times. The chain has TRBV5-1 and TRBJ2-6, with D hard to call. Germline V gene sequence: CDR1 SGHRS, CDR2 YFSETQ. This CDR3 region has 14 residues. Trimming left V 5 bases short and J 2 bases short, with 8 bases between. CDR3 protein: CASSLSPGANVLTF. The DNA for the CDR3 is TGCGCCAGCAGTTTGAGCCCTGGGGCCAACGTCCTGACTTTC. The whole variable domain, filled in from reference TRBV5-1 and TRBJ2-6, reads KAGVTQTPRYLIKTRGQQVTLSCSPISGHRSVSWYQQTPGQGLQFLFEYFSETQRNKGNFPGRFSGRQFSNSRSEMNVSTLELGDSALYLCASSLSPGANVLTFGAGSRLTVL.

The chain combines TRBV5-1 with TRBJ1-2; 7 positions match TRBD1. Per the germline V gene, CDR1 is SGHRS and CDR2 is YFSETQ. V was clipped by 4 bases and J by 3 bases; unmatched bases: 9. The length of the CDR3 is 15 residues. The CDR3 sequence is CASSARGGADYGYTF. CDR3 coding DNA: TGCGCCAGCAGCGCCAGGGGGGGCGCAGACTATGGCTACACCTTC.

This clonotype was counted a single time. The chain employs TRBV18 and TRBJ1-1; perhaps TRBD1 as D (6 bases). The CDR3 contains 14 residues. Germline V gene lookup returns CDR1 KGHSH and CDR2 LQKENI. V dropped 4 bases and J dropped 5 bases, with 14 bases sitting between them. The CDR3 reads CASSQVQGETEAFF. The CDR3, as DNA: TGTGCCAGCTCACAGGTACAGGGCGAGACTGAAGCTTTCTTT.

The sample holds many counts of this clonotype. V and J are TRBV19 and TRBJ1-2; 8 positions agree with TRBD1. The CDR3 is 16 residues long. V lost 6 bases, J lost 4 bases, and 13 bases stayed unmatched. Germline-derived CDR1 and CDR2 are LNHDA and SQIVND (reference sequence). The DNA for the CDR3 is TGTGCCAGTAGCCAAGCAGGGGGCGGTCAGAGCTATGGCTACACCTTC. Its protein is CASSQAGGGQSYGYTF.

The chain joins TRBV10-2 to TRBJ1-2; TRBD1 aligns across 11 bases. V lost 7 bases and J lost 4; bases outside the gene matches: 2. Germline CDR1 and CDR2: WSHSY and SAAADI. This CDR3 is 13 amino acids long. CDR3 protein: CASTGQGAYGYTF. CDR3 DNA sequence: TGCGCCAGCACCGGACAGGGGGCCTATGGCTACACCTTC.

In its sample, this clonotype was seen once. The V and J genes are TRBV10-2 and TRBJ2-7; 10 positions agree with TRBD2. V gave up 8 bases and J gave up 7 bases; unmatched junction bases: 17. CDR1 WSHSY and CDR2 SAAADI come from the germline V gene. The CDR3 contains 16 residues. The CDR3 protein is CASWSSSGSTRFEQYF. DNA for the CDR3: TGCGCCAGCTGGTCCTCTAGCGGGAGTACGCGTTTTGAGCAGTACTTC.

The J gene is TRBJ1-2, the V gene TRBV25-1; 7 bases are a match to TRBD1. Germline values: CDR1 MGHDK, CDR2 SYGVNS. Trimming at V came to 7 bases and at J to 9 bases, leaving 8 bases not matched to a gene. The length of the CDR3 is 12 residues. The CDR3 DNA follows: TGTGCCAGCACAGGGGGGGAACGTAGCTACACCTTC. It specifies CASTGGERSYTF.

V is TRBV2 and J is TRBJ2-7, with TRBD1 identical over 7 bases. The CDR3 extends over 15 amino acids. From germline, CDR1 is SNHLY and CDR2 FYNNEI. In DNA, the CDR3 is TGTGCTAGAGGCCTCCGGACAGGACTCTCCTACGAGCAGTACTTC. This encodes CARGLRTGLSYEQYF.

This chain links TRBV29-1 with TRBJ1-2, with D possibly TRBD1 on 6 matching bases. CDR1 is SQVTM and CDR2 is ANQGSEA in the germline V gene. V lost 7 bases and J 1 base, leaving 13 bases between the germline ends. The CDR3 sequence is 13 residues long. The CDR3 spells CSGGDRFNYGYTF. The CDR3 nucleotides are TGCAGCGGGGGAGACAGGTTTAACTATGGCTACACCTTC.

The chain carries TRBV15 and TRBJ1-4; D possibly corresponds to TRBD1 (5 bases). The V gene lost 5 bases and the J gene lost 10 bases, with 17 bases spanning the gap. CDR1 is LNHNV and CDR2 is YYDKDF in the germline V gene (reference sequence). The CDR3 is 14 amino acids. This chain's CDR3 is CATSDFSGRGKLFF. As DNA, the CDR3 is TGTGCCACCAGCGATTTCTCGGGGCGCGGAAAACTGTTTTTT.

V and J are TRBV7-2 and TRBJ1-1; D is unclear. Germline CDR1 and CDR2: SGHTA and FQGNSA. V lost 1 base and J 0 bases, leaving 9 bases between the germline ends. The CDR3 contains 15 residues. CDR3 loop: CASSLVIAMNTEAFF. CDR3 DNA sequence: TGTGCCAGCAGCTTAGTTATAGCCATGAACACTGAAGCTTTCTTT.

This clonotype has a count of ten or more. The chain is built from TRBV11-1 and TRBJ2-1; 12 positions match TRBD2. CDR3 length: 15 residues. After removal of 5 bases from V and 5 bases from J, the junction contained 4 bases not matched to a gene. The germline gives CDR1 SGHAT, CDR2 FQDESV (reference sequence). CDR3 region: CASSRLAGGHNEQFF. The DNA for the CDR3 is TGTGCCAGCAGCCGGCTAGCGGGGGGGCACAATGAGCAGTTCTTC. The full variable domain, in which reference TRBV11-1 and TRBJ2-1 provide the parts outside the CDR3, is EAEVAQSPRYKITEKSQAVAFWCDPISGHATLYWYRQILGQGPELLVQFQDESVVDDSQLPKDRFSAERLKGVDSTLKIQPAELGDSAMYLCASSRLAGGHNEQFFGPGTRLTVL.

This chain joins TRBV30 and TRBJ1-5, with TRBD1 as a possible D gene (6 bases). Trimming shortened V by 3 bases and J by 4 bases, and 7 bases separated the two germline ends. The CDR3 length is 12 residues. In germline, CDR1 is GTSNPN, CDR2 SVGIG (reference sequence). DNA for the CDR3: TGTGCCTGGAGCGGACAGAATCAGCCCCAGCATTTT. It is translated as CAWSGQNQPQHF.

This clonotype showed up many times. CDR3 in DNA: TGTGCCAGCAGTGAGAGCTCTGGGGCCAACGTCCTGACTTTC. This translates into CASSESSGANVLTF. The chain employs TRBV12-3 or TRBV12-4 and TRBJ2-6, with D uncertain. Trimming cost V 5 bases and J 0 bases, with 5 bases left between them. CDR3 length: 14 residues.

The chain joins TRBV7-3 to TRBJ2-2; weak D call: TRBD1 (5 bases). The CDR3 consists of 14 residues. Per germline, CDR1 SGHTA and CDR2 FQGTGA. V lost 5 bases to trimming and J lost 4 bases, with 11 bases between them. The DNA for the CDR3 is TGTGCCAGCAGCCCCAGGGCTGGCACCGGGGAGCTGTTTTTT. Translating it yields CASSPRAGTGELFF.

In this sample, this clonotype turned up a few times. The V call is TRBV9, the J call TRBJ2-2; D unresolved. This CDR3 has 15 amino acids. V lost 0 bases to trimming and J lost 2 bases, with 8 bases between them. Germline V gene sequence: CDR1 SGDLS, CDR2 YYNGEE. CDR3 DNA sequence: TGTGCCAGCAGCGTAGTGGCCGTTAACACCGGGGAGCTGTTTTTT. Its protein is CASSVVAVNTGELFF.